The 27 T cell receptor beta chains below come from one sample, sequenced in a study of blood T cell repertoires in COVID-19. TCRdb's copy holds only in-frame clones and misses some; the assay was immunoSEQ multiplex PCR. The sample lists roughly 200,000 clones; about four fifths were seen once. Sequencing was performed on peripheral blood. These receptors were taken from a woman in her 70s with active or convalescent COVID-19.

J is TRBJ1-1 and V is TRBV3-1 (or the pseudogene TRBV3-2); D gene unclear. Deletions cut 5 bases from V and 1 base from J, with 8 bases between. Per germline, CDR1 LGHDT and CDR2 YNNKEL (reference sequence). This CDR3 region has 13 residues. This CDR3 reads CASSVTGNTEAFF. The CDR3 region has the DNA TGTGCCAGCAGCGTAACGGGGAACACTGAAGCTTTCTTT.

In this sample, this clone turned up once. The chain combines TRBV15 with TRBJ2-7; 8 bases line up with TRBD2. This CDR3 spans 15 amino acids. In germline, CDR1 is LNHNV, CDR2 YYDKDF (reference sequence). V lost 0 bases to trimming and J lost 0 bases; unmatched junction nucleotides: 1. DNA for the CDR3: TGTGCCACCAGCAGAGAAAGCGGGAGCTCCTACGAGCAGTACTTC. Its translation: CATSRESGSSYEQYF.

The chain is built from TRBV27 and TRBJ1-1; 7 bases are a match to TRBD1. CDR1 MNHEY and CDR2 SMNVEV come from the germline V gene (reference sequence). The CDR3 is 17 amino acids. The V and J ends lost 5 bases and 0 bases, in that order; junction bases with no gene match: 12. The CDR3 spells CASSPTGAATMNTEAFF. CDR3 nucleotide sequence: TGTGCCAGCAGTCCCACAGGGGCCGCGACCATGAACACTGAAGCTTTCTTT.

V and J are TRBV20-1 and TRBJ2-2, with D perhaps matching TRBD1 (6 bases). This CDR3 is 14 amino acids long. Germline CDR1 reads DFQATT; CDR2 reads SNEGSKA (reference sequence). The germline V and J ends were trimmed by 3 bases and 7 bases, with 15 bases remaining between them. CDR3 residues: CSASLAGVSGELFF. The DNA of the CDR3 is TGCAGTGCTAGTCTTGCAGGGGTTAGCGGGGAGCTGTTTTTT.

This chain connects TRBV7-3 to TRBJ2-6, with TRBD1 as a possible D gene (6 bases). This CDR3 spans 15 amino acids. The germline CDR1 and CDR2 sequences are SGHTA and FQGTGA. With 5 bases removed from V and 0 bases from J, the gap between germline ends came to 8 bases. The CDR3 sequence is CASSQQGSGANVLTF. CDR3 coding DNA: TGTGCCAGCAGCCAACAGGGCTCTGGGGCCAACGTCCTGACTTTC. Full variable domain (missing parts from reference TRBV7-3 and TRBJ2-6): GAGVSQTPSNKVTEKGKYVELRCDPISGHTALYWYRQSLGQGPEFLIYFQGTGAADDSGLPNDRFFAVRPEGSVSTLKIQRTERGDSAVYLCASSQQGSGANVLTFGAGSRLTVL.

The rearrangement uses TRBV4-2 and TRBJ1-1; 7 positions match TRBD1. J lost 2 bases, V lost 3 bases, and 6 bases had no gene match. This CDR3 has 15 residues. CDR1 and CDR2 from the germline V gene are LGHNA and YNFKEQ. Written as DNA, the CDR3 is TGTGCCAGCAGCCAGATGGGGACAGTTAACACTGAAGCTTTCTTT. Protein product: CASSQMGTVNTEAFF.

This clone was seen only a few times. The genes are TRBV20-1 and TRBJ2-1; 12 nucleotides agree with TRBD2. V was pared by 3 bases and J by 8 bases, with 11 bases of the junction left unmatched. Germline lookup yields CDR1 DFQATT and CDR2 SNEGSKA (reference sequence). The CDR3 length is 16 residues. The CDR3 protein is CSASAVTSGRLHEQFF. CDR3 nucleotides: TGCAGTGCTAGTGCGGTAACTAGCGGGAGGTTGCATGAGCAGTTCTTC.

The gene calls are TRBV18 and TRBJ1-3, with 7 positions matching TRBD1. Germline lookup yields CDR1 KGHSH and CDR2 LQKENI. The V segment lost 3 bases and the J segment 4 bases; nucleotides outside the gene matches: 9. The CDR3 is 16 residues long. The CDR3: CASSPDRVVAGNTIYF. The DNA for the CDR3 is TGTGCCAGCTCACCCGACAGGGTTGTAGCCGGAAACACCATATATTTT.

This rearrangement joins TRBV25-1 to TRBJ1-3, with D uncertain. V dropped 6 bases and J dropped 0 bases, with 12 bases sitting between them. The CDR3 has 15 amino acids. CDR1 is MGHDK and CDR2 is SYGVNS in the germline V gene. The CDR3, as DNA: TGTGCCAGCAGAGGAATGGGAGGCTCTGGAAACACCATATATTTT. Protein product: CASRGMGGSGNTIYF.

This clone has more than one count but fewer than ten. This rearrangement joins TRBV5-1 to TRBJ2-2, with 10 bases aligning to TRBD1. The CDR3 runs to 14 residues. Germline values: CDR1 SGHRS, CDR2 YFSETQ. Trimming removed 3 bases from V and 10 bases from J; junction bases left unmatched: 6. In DNA form, the CDR3 reads TGCGCCAGCAGCTCTCGGACAGGGGGAGCGGAGCTGTTTTTT. Protein sequence: CASSSRTGGAELFF.

This chain connects TRBV5-4 to TRBJ2-1; the match to TRBD2 covers 8 bases. The CDR3 runs 16 residues. V trimming: 0 bases; J trimming: 7 bases; junction bases outside the gene matches: 9. The germline gives CDR1 SGHNT, CDR2 YYREEE (reference sequence). The CDR3: CASSLADGGRYNEQFF. The DNA of the CDR3 is TGTGCCAGCAGCTTGGCCGATGGCGGGAGGTATAATGAGCAGTTCTTC.

The V call is TRBV5-1, the J call TRBJ1-2, with 7 bases matching TRBD1. V was pared by 0 bases and J by 2 bases, with 1 base of the junction left unmatched. Germline V gene data show CDR1 as SGHRS and CDR2 as YFSETQ. CDR3 size: 14 residues. CDR3 in amino acids: CASSLEGQNYGYTF. The DNA for the CDR3 is TGCGCCAGCAGCTTGGAGGGACAGAACTATGGCTACACCTTC.

The chain has TRBV11-2 and TRBJ2-7, with a tentative D call TRBD2 (6 bases). From germline, CDR1 is SGHAT and CDR2 FQNNGV. V was pared by 8 bases and J by 2 bases, with 7 bases between. The CDR3 has 11 residues. The CDR3 is CASGRTYEQYF. For the CDR3, the DNA is TGTGCCAGCGGGAGGACCTACGAGCAGTACTTC.

This clone was found a few times. The chain employs TRBV27 and TRBJ2-3; 12 nucleotides align to TRBD2. V was clipped by 1 base and J by 5 bases; unmatched bases: 4. Germline lookup yields CDR1 MNHEY and CDR2 SMNVEV (reference sequence). The CDR3 sequence is 16 residues long. CDR3 sequence: CASSLWASGRVDTQYF. CDR3 coding DNA: TGTGCCAGCAGTTTATGGGCTAGCGGGAGGGTAGATACGCAGTATTTT.

The CDR3 DNA reads TGTGCCAGCAGTTACTCGTGGACAGATAATTCACCCCTCCACTTT. Amino acids: CASSYSWTDNSPLHF. The J gene is TRBJ1-6, the V gene TRBV6-6, with D perhaps matching TRBD1 (6 bases). V was trimmed by 0 bases and J by 5 bases, leaving 8 bases between them. Germline V gives CDR1 MNHNY, CDR2 SVGAGI (reference sequence). The CDR3 contains 15 residues.

The rearrangement joins TRBV6-5 to TRBJ1-1, with D possibly TRBD1 on 5 matching bases. Germline loops: CDR1 MNHEY, CDR2 SVGAGI. Trimming removed 5 bases at V and 7 bases at J, with 8 bases between. This CDR3 has 11 residues. The CDR3 nucleotides are TGTGCCAGCAGTCTCCAGGGTGAAGCTTTCTTT. Protein sequence: CASSLQGEAFF.

The rearrangement joins TRBV5-1 to TRBJ1-1, with D perhaps matching TRBD1 (5 bases). Germline values: CDR1 SGHRS, CDR2 YFSETQ. Between the trimmed V and J ends, which lost 2 bases and 1 base, there was a span of 18 bases. The CDR3 contains 17 residues. The DNA of the CDR3 is TGCGCCAGCAGCTTAGGGGCGGAGTCGTATACGAACACTGAAGCTTTCTTT. Protein sequence: CASSLGAESYTNTEAFF. The full variable domain, with the rest looked up from reference TRBV5-1 and TRBJ1-1, is KAGVTQTPRYLIKTRGQQVTLSCSPISGHRSVSWYQQTPGQGLQFLFEYFSETQRNKGNFPGRFSGRQFSNSRSEMNVSTLELGDSALYLCASSLGAESYTNTEAFFGQGTRLTVV.

The V and J genes are TRBV6-6 and TRBJ2-7; 8 bases are a match to TRBD1. CDR3 length equals 15 residues. CDR1 and CDR2 from the germline V gene are MNHNY and SVGAGI (reference sequence). Trimming at V came to 2 bases and at J to 2 bases, leaving 5 bases not matched to a gene. CDR3 region: CASSYGQGSTYEQYF. The CDR3 DNA is TGTGCCAGCAGTTACGGACAGGGCTCAACCTACGAGCAGTACTTC.

This clone was seen only a few times. Written as DNA, the CDR3 is TGTGCCAGCAGGGCCGGACTAGCGGGATACACCGGGGAGCTGTTTTTT. Protein: CASRAGLAGYTGELFF. The V call is TRBV2, the J call TRBJ2-2, with 12 nucleotides matching TRBD2. The trim removed 6 bases at V and 3 bases at J, leaving 5 bases unmatched. The CDR3 has 16 residues. Germline V gene sequence: CDR1 SNHLY, CDR2 FYNNEI.

The chain combines TRBV19 with TRBJ1-2, with D perhaps matching TRBD1 (6 bases). The CDR3 totals 12 residues. CDR1 and CDR2 (germline): LNHDA, SQIVND (reference sequence). Deletions cut 8 bases from V and 8 bases from J, with 15 bases between. The CDR3 nucleotides read TGTGCCAGTGAACAGGGCCTCGGGGGCTACACCTTC. It specifies CASEQGLGGYTF.

V gene TRBV6-5 combines with J gene TRBJ1-1; 9 bases agree with TRBD1. The CDR3 length is 15 residues. Germline lookup yields CDR1 MNHEY and CDR2 SVGAGI. The ends lost 0 bases at V and 9 bases at J; junction bases unmatched: 8. The CDR3: CASSYSGQGNGKAFF. CDR3 coding DNA: TGTGCCAGCAGTTACTCAGGACAGGGGAATGGTAAAGCTTTCTTT.

The chain is built from TRBV19 and TRBJ1-5; TRBD1 is a possible D gene (5 bases). V dropped 3 bases and J dropped 2 bases, with 14 bases sitting between them. CDR3 length equals 16 residues. The V gene's germline CDR1 is LNHDA and CDR2 SQIVND (reference sequence). The CDR3 DNA follows: TGTGCCAGTAGTATTAATAGGGGCTCGGGCAATCAGCCCCAGCATTTT. It codes for CASSINRGSGNQPQHF.

This clone is a singleton in its sample. The chain links TRBV25-1 to TRBJ1-2, with 8 positions matching TRBD1. V shed 5 bases and J 4 bases; nucleotides not matched to a gene: 6. The CDR3 has 14 residues. Germline V gene lookup returns CDR1 MGHDK and CDR2 SYGVNS. The CDR3 DNA follows: TGTGCCAGCAGTAAAGAGACAGGGGTCTATGGCTACACCTTC. The encoded protein is CASSKETGVYGYTF.

V and J are TRBV6-6 and TRBJ2-7; 10 nucleotides match TRBD2. The germline gives CDR1 MNHNY, CDR2 SVGAGI (reference sequence). With 7 bases clipped from V and 7 bases from J, the junction kept 4 bases outside the gene matches. This CDR3 contains 12 residues. The CDR3 spells CASKAGGLEQYF. CDR3 DNA sequence: TGTGCCAGCAAAGCGGGAGGGCTTGAGCAGTACTTC.

V is TRBV5-8 and J is TRBJ2-2; 9 bases are a match to TRBD2. V shed 5 bases and J 2 bases; nucleotides not matched to a gene: 1. This CDR3 has 14 residues. Looked up from germline, CDR1 is SGHTS and CDR2 is YDEGEE. DNA for the CDR3: TGTGCCAGCAGGCTAGCGGGAAACACCGGGGAGCTGTTTTTT. Translating gives CASRLAGNTGELFF. Complete variable domain (other parts from reference TRBV5-8 and TRBJ2-2): EAGVTQSPTHLIKTRGQQATLRCSPISGHTSVYWYQQALGLGLQFLLWYDEGEERNRGNFPPRFSGRQFPNYSSELNVNALELEDSALYLCASRLAGNTGELFFGEGSRLTVL.

This rearrangement joins TRBV18 to TRBJ2-7, with a weak D call TRBD1 (6 bases). Trimming removed 4 bases at V and 5 bases at J, with 9 bases between. This CDR3 has 12 residues. Germline V gene lookup returns CDR1 KGHSH and CDR2 LQKENI. The CDR3 loop reads CASSQQGHEQYF. The CDR3 bases are TGTGCCAGCTCACAACAGGGACACGAGCAGTACTTC. The whole variable domain, remainder taken from reference TRBV18 and TRBJ2-7, is NAGVMQNPRHLVRRRGQEARLRCSPMKGHSHVYWYRQLPEEGLKFMVYLQKENIIDESGMPKERFSAEFPKEGPSILRIQQVVRGDSAAYFCASSQQGHEQYFGPGTRLTVT.

The chain recombines TRBV28 with TRBJ1-1, with D uncertain. V lost 5 bases and J lost 1, with 11 bases in between. Looked up from germline, CDR1 is MDHEN and CDR2 is SYDVKM. The CDR3 loop spans 14 amino acids. The CDR3 region is CASSPPERNTEAFF. The CDR3 region has the DNA TGTGCCAGCAGTCCCCCAGAAAGGAACACTGAAGCTTTCTTT.